The clone carrying this T cell receptor beta chain was found many times. Its antigen is undetermined. This sample is drawn from a study of T cells in Graves' hyperthyroidism and ophthalmopathy. Study summary: Any treatment followed the collection of peripheral blood at initial diagnosis. Whole-study results and caveats: Separation of ophthalmopathy from stable hyperthyroidism was achieved by a 13 V-J model.

V trimming: 4 bases; J trimming: 6 bases; junction bases outside the gene matches: 10. The germline V gene encodes CDR1 SGHKS and CDR2 YYEKEE (reference sequence). The CDR3 sequence is 15 residues long. RNA transcripts provided the source from which TCR beta CDR3 regions were amplified. During a first-round RT-PCR of the TCR CDR3, the HTBI primer set was used. TCRdb re-derived calls from the multiplex PCR reads in MiXCR, one entry per CDR3 protein. The table records 640,000 or so distinct CDR3 sequences, about 14% of them present only once. Any patient presenting with uncontrolled infection, other autoimmune disease, pregnancy or lactation was left out.

The chain couples TRBV5-5 to TRBJ1-2; 9 bases map to TRBD1. The sequence derives from a woman in her thirties or forties with Graves' ophthalmopathy. The sequenced sample consisted of blood. CDR3 sequence: CASSPGQGLGDGYTF. The CDR3 DNA sequence: TGTGCCAGCAGCCCCGGACAGGGGCTGGGAGATGGCTACACCTTC.